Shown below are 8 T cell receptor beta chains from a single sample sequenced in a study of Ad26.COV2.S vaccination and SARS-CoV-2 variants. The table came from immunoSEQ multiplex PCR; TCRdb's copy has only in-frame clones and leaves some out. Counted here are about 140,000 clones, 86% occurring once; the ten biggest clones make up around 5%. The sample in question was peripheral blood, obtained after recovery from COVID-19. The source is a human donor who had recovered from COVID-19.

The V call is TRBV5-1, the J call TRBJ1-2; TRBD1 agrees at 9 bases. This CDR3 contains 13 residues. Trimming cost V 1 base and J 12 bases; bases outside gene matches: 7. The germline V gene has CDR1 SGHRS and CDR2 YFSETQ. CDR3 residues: CASSLSGQGSNTF. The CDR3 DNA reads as TGCGCCAGCAGCTTGTCAGGACAGGGGAGCAACACCTTC.

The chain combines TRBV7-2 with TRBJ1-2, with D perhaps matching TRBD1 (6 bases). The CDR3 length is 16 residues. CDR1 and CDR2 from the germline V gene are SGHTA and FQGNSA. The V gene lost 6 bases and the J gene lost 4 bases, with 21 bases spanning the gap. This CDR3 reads CASSEDGRRRGYGYTF. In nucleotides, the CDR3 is TGTGCCAGCAGTGAGGACGGAAGACGCAGGGGCTATGGCTACACCTTC.

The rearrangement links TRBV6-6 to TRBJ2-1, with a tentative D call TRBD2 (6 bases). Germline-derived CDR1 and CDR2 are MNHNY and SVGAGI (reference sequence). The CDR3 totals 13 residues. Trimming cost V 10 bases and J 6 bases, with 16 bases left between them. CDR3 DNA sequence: TGTGCCACTACTGGGGGGATATTCAATGAGCAGTTCTTC. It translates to CATTGGIFNEQFF.

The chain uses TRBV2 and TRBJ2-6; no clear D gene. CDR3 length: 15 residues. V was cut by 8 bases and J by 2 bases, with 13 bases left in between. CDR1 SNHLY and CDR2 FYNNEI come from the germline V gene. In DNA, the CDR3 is TGTGCCAGCGAACTCAAAGGAACTGGGGCCAACGTCCTGACTTTC. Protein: CASELKGTGANVLTF.

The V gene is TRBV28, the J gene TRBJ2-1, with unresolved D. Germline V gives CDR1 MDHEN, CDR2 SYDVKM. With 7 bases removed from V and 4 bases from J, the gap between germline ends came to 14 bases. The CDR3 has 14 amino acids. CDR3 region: CASKVAPDYNEQFF. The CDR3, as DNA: TGTGCCAGCAAGGTTGCCCCCGATTACAATGAGCAGTTCTTC.

This chain's CDR3 is CASSLGVNSYEQYF. CDR3 nucleotide sequence: TGTGCCAGCAGCTTAGGGGTCAACTCCTACGAGCAGTACTTC. The genes are TRBV7-2 and TRBJ2-7; D gene unclear. Between the trimmed V and J ends, which lost 1 base and 0 bases, there was a span of 7 bases. This CDR3 comprises 14 residues. Per the germline V gene, CDR1 is SGHTA and CDR2 is FQGNSA.

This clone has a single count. CDR3 in amino acids: CASSPRLAGGGLRTQYF. The CDR3 DNA reads TGTGCCAGCAGCCCGCGACTAGCGGGGGGCGGGTTGCGGACCCAGTACTTC. This sequence joins TRBV13 and TRBJ2-5; 13 positions agree with TRBD2. The V and J ends lost 5 bases and 7 bases, in that order; junction bases with no gene match: 13. The length of the CDR3 is 17 residues. The V gene's germline CDR1 is PRHDT and CDR2 FYEKMQ (reference sequence).

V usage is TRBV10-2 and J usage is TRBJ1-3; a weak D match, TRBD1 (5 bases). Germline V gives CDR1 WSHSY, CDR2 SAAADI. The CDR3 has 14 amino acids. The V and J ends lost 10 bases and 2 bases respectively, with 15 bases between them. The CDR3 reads CATLTRGAGNTIYF. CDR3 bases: TGCGCCACCCTAACCCGGGGGGCTGGAAACACCATATATTTT.